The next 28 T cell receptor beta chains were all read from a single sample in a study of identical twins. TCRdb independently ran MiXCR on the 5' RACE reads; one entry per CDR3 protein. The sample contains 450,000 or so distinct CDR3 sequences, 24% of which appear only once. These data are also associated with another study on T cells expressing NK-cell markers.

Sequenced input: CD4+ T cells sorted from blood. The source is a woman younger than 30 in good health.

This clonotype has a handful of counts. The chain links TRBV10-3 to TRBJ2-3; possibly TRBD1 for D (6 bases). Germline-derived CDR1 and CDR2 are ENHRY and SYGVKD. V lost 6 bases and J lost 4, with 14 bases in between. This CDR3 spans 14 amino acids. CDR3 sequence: CAISEGTRSDTQYF. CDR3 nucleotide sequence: TGTGCCATCAGCGAGGGGACACGCTCAGATACGCAGTATTTT.

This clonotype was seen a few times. CDR3 nucleotide sequence: TGTGCCAGCAGTTTCGGTTACAATGAGCAGTTCTTC. Its translation: CASSFGYNEQFF. The rearrangement joins TRBV12-3 or TRBV12-4 to TRBJ2-1, with D hard to call. The CDR3 is 12 amino acids. Trimming shortened V by 3 bases and J by 4 bases, and 4 bases separated the two germline ends.

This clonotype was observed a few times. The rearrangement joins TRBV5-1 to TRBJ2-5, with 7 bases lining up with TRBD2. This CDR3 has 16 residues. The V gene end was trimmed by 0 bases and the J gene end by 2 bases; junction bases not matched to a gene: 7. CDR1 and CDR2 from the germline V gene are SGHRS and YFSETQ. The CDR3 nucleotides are TGCGCCAGCAGCTTGGAGGCTAGCGGCAATCAAGAGACCCAGTACTTC. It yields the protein CASSLEASGNQETQYF.

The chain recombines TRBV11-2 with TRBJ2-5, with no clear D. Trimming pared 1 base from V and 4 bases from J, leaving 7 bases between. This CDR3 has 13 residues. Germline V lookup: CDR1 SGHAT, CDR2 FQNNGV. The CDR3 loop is CASSLGWRETQYF. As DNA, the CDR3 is TGTGCCAGCAGCTTAGGGTGGCGAGAGACCCAGTACTTC.

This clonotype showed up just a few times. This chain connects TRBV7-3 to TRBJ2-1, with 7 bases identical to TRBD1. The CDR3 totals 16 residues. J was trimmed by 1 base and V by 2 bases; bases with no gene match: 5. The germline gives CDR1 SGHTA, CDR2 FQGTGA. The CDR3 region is CASSLGPGGSYNEQFF. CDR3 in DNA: TGTGCCAGCAGCTTAGGGCCAGGGGGATCCTACAATGAGCAGTTCTTC.

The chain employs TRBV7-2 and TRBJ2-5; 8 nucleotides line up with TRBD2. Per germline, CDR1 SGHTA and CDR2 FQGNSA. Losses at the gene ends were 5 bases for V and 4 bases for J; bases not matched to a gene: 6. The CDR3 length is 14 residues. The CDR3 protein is CASSLSGISETQYF. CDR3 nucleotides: TGTGCCAGCAGCCTTAGCGGGATTTCAGAGACCCAGTACTTC.

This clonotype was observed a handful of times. The CDR3 region has the DNA TGTGCCTGGAGTGCAATAAGGTTAGCGGATGAGCAGTTCTTC. Translated, it gives CAWSAIRLADEQFF. The chain has TRBV30 and TRBJ2-1; perhaps TRBD2 as D (6 bases). Per the germline V gene, CDR1 is GTSNPN and CDR2 is SVGIG (reference sequence). The CDR3 runs 14 residues. Between the trimmed V and J ends, which lost 1 base and 8 bases, there was a span of 15 bases. The full variable domain, with the rest looked up from reference TRBV30 and TRBJ2-1, is SQTIHQWPATLVQPVGSPLSLECTVEGTSNPNLYWYRQAAGRGLQLLFYSVGIGQISSEVPQNLSASRPQDRQFILSSKKLLLSDSGFYLCAWSAIRLADEQFFGPGTRLTVL.

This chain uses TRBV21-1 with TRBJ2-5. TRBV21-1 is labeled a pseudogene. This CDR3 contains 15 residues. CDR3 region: CASSKEEAVQETQYF. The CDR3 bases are TGTGCCAGCAGCAAAGAAGAAGCGGTACAAGAGACCCAGTACTTC.

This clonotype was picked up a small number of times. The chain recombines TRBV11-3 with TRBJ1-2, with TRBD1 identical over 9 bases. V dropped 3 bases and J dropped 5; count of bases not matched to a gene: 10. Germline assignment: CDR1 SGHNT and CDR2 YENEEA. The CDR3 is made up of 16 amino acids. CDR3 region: CASSFLGTGRNYGYTF. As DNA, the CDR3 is TGTGCCAGCAGCTTCTTGGGGACAGGGAGAAATTATGGCTACACCTTC.

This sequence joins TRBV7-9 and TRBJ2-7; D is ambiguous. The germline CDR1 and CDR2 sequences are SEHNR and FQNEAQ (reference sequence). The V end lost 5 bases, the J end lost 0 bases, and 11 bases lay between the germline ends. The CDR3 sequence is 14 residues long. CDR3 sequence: CASSPPGSSYEQYF. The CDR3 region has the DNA TGTGCCAGCAGCCCCCCCGGCAGCTCCTACGAGCAGTACTTC.

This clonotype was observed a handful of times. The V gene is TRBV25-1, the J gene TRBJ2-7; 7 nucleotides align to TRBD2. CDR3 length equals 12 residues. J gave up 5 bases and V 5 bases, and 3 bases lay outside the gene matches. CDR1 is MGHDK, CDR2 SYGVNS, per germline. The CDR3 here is CASSPRGDEQYF. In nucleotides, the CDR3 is TGTGCCAGCAGTCCCCGGGGGGACGAGCAGTACTTC.

The CDR3 loop reads CSVVRGADTEAFF. CDR3 coding DNA: TGCAGTGTCGTCCGGGGGGCGGACACTGAAGCTTTCTTT. The rearrangement uses TRBV20-1 and TRBJ1-1; tentatively, D is TRBD1 (6 bases). Germline V gene data show CDR1 as DFQATT and CDR2 as SNEGSKA (reference sequence). CDR3 length: 13 amino acids. V shed 7 bases and J shed 3 bases, with 15 bases lying between them.

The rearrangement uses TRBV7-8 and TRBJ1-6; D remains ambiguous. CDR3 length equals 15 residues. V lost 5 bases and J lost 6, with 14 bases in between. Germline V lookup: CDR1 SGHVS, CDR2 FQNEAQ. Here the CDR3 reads CASSPRTVSNSPLHF. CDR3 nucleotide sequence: TGTGCCAGCAGCCCGCGTACAGTCAGTAATTCACCCCTCCACTTT. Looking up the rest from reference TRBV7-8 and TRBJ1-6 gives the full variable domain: GAGVSQSPRYKVAKRGQDVALRCDPISGHVSLFWYQQALGQGPEFLTYFQNEAQLDKSGLPSDRFFAERPEGSVSTLKIQRTQQEDSAVYLCASSPRTVSNSPLHFGNGTRLTVT.

CDR3 sequence reads: CASRDLAGRDGNIQYF. The CDR3 nucleotides are TGTGCCAGTCGAGATCTAGCAGGAAGAGACGGAAACATTCAGTACTTC. The chain is built from TRBV19 and TRBJ2-4, with D possibly TRBD2 on 5 matching bases. Trimming pared 8 bases from V and 6 bases from J, leaving 23 bases between. This CDR3 has 16 amino acids. Germline CDR1 and CDR2: LNHDA and SQIVND (reference sequence).

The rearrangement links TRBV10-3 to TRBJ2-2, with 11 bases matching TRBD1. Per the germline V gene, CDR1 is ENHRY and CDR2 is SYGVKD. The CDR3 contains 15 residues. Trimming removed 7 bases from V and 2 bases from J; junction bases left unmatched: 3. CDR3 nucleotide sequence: TGTGCCATCACCGGACAGGGGGCTAACACCGGGGAGCTGTTTTTT. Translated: CAITGQGANTGELFF.

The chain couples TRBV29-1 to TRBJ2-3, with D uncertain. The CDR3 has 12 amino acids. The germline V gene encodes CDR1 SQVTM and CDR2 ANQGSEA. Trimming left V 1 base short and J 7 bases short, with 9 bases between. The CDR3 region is CSVEGASNTQYF. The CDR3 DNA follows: TGCAGCGTTGAAGGAGCCAGCAATACGCAGTATTTT.

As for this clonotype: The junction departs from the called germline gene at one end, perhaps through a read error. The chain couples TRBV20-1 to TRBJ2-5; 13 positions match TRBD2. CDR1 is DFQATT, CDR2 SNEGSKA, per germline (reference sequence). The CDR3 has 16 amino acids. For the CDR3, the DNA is TGCTGTGCTAGAGGGACTAGCGGGGCCAGGAAAGAGACCCAGTACTTC. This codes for CCARGTSGARKETQYF.

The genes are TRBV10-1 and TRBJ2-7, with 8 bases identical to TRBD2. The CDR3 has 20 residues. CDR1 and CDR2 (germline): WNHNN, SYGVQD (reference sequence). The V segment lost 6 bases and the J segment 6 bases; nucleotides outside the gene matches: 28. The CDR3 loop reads CASRAILGHRLGREVSEQYF. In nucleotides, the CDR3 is TGCGCCAGCAGGGCGATCTTGGGACACCGACTAGGGCGGGAGGTTAGCGAGCAGTACTTC.

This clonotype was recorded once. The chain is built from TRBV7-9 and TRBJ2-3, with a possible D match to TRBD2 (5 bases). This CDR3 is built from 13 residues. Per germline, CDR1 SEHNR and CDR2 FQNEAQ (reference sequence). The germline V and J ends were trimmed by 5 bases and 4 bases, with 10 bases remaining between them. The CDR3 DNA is TGTGCCAGCAGCATACTTAGCGCAGATACGCAGTATTTT. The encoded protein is CASSILSADTQYF.

The CDR3 sequence: CASSRDSANTGELFF. CDR3 in DNA: TGCGCCAGCAGCCGTGATTCGGCGAACACCGGGGAGCTGTTTTTT. The chain carries TRBV5-1 and TRBJ2-2, with unresolved D. Germline CDR1 reads SGHRS; CDR2 reads YFSETQ. The CDR3 runs to 15 residues. The V gene lost 4 bases and the J gene lost 0 bases, with 10 bases spanning the gap. Using reference TRBV5-1 and TRBJ2-2 for the parts outside the CDR3, the full variable domain is KAGVTQTPRYLIKTRGQQVTLSCSPISGHRSVSWYQQTPGQGLQFLFEYFSETQRNKGNFPGRFSGRQFSNSRSEMNVSTLELGDSALYLCASSRDSANTGELFFGEGSRLTVL.

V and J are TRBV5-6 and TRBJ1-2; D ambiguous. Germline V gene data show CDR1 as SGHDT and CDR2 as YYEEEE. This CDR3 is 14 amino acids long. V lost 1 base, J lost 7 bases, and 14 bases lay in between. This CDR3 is CASSLFGVFAGYTF. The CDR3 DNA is TGTGCCAGCAGCTTGTTTGGGGTCTTTGCTGGCTACACCTTC.

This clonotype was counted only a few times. The CDR3 protein is CSVGEPGTPNTEAFF. CDR3 nucleotide sequence: TGCAGTGTCGGGGAACCCGGGACACCGAACACTGAAGCTTTCTTT. The chain links TRBV20-1 to TRBJ1-1; maybe TRBD1 (6 bases). CDR1 and CDR2 (germline): DFQATT, SNEGSKA (reference sequence). CDR3 length: 15 residues. V was cut by 7 bases and J by 1 base, with 19 bases left in between.

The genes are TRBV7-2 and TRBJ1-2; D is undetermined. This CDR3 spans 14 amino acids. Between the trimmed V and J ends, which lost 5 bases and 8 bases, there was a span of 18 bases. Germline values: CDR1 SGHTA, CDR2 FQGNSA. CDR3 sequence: CASSPRVAGRGYTF. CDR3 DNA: TGTGCCAGCAGCCCCCGGGTAGCGGGTAGGGGCTACACCTTC.

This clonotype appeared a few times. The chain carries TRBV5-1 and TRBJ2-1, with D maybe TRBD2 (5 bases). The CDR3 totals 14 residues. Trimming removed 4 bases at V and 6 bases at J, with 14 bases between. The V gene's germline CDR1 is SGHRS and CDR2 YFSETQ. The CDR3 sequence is CASSQVVTTNEQFF. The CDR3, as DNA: TGCGCCAGCAGCCAGGTGGTGACTACCAATGAGCAGTTCTTC.

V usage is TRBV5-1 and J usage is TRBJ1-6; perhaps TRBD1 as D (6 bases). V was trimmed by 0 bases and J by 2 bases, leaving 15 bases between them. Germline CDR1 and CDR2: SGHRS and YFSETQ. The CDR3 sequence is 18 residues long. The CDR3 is CASSLGQIRDTYNSPLHF. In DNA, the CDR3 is TGCGCCAGCAGCTTGGGTCAAATCCGGGACACCTATAATTCACCCCTCCACTTT.

As DNA, the CDR3 is TGTGCCAGCAGCGTAGGCCCTAGCGGGATGACCTACGAGCAGTACTTC. Residues: CASSVGPSGMTYEQYF. The chain links TRBV9 to TRBJ2-7; 9 bases fit TRBD2. This CDR3 has 16 amino acids. CDR1 SGDLS and CDR2 YYNGEE come from the germline V gene. J gave up 2 bases and V 0 bases, and 6 bases lay outside the gene matches.

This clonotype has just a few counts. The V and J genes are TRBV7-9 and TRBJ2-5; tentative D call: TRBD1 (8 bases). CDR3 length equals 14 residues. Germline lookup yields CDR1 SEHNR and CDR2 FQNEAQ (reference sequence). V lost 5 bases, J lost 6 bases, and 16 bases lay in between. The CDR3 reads CASSTGQGGKTQYF. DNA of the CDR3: TGTGCCAGCAGCACAGGACAGGGAGGGAAGACCCAGTACTTC.

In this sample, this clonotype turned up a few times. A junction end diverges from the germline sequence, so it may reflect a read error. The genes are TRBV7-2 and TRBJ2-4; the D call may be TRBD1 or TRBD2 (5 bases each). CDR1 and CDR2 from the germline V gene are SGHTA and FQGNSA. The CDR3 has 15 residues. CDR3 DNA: TGTGCCAGCAGCTTAGCCCTAAACAGGTTGGGGAGTCTCCACTTC. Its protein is CASSLALNRLGSLHF. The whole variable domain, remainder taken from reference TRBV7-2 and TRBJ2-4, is GAGVSQSPSNKVTEKGKDVELRCDPISGHTALYWYRQSLGQGLEFLIYFQGNSAPDKSGLPSDRFSAERTGGSVSTLTIQRTQQEDSAVYLCASSLALNRLGSLHFGAGTRLSVL.